The 9 T cell receptor beta chains below come from one sample, sequenced in a study of CD8 T cells in ankylosing spondylitis. Broader study findings: Among TCR beta sequences, a motif of under ten highly homologous variants appeared characteristic of ankylosing spondylitis blood.

TCRdb passed the 5' RACE reads through MiXCR, listing each CDR3 protein once. Counted here are fewer than 550,000 distinct CDR3 sequences, about 5.7% occurring once; the ten biggest clones make up around 3.5%. These TCRs are of unknown antigen specificity. The specimen sequenced was blood, either unsorted or a sorted T cell fraction (not recorded which). The receptors stem from a male donor with ankylosing spondylitis.

The chain uses TRBV20-1 and TRBJ2-5; a possible D gene is TRBD2 (6 bases). V was clipped by 1 base and J by 1 base, with 13 bases between them. This CDR3 is built from 15 residues. Germline CDR1 and CDR2: DFQATT and SNEGSKA (reference sequence). The CDR3 protein is CSARVSRRAQETQYF. The CDR3 DNA follows: TGCAGTGCTAGAGTTAGCAGGAGGGCCCAAGAGACCCAGTACTTC.

This clonotype was picked up many times. The V gene is TRBV29-1, the J gene TRBJ2-5; either TRBD1 or TRBD2 may fit D (7 bases each). Trimming cost V 5 bases and J 5 bases, with 18 bases left between them. The CDR3 is 14 amino acids. Germline CDR1 SQVTM, CDR2 ANQGSEA. DNA of the CDR3: TGCAGCGTTTCCGGGGGAGGGGGCGTGGAGACCCAGTACTTC. Translation gives CSVSGGGGVETQYF.

This clonotype was counted ten times or more. The rearrangement joins TRBV7-2 to TRBJ2-2; D is unclear. V was pared by 4 bases and J by 7 bases, with 13 bases between. This CDR3 is 14 amino acids long. CDR1 is SGHTA, CDR2 FQGNSA, per germline. CDR3 residues: CASSSTRGIGELFF. The CDR3, as DNA: TGTGCCAGCAGCTCCACAAGAGGAATCGGGGAGCTGTTTTTT.

This clonotype was found many times. V gene TRBV6-6 combines with J gene TRBJ1-1; D unclear. V gave up 8 bases and J gave up 7 bases, with 11 bases separating them. Germline assignment: CDR1 MNHNY and CDR2 SVGAGI (reference sequence). This CDR3 is 11 amino acids long. The DNA for the CDR3 is TGTGCCAGCGCCCTTTCGGGTGAAGCTTTCTTT. This gives the protein CASALSGEAFF.

This clonotype was found many times. The chain has TRBV4-1 and TRBJ1-5, with TRBD1 matching over 9 bases. Unmatched junction bases numbered 12, after V lost 3 bases and J lost 3 bases. CDR1 and CDR2 (germline): MGHRA, YSYEKL. The CDR3 contains 18 residues. The CDR3 DNA follows: TGCGCCAGCAGCCACATACTCCGTCGGACAGGGGACAATCAGCCCCAGCATTTT. Translating it yields CASSHILRRTGDNQPQHF.

The chain is built from TRBV7-2 and TRBJ1-1, with 7 positions matching TRBD1. The germline V gene encodes CDR1 SGHTA and CDR2 FQGNSA. The CDR3 is made up of 14 amino acids. J lost 1 base, V lost 5 bases, and 4 bases had no gene match. The CDR3 is CASSGYRGNTEAFF. For the CDR3, the DNA is TGTGCCAGCAGCGGGTACAGGGGGAACACTGAAGCTTTCTTT.

Many counts were recorded for this clonotype. CDR3 sequence reads: CASSLGDISNQPQHF. In DNA form, the CDR3 reads TGCGCCAGCAGCTTGGGAGACATTAGCAATCAGCCCCAGCATTTT. The chain is built from TRBV5-1 and TRBJ1-5; D is unresolved. Germline V gene data show CDR1 as SGHRS and CDR2 as YFSETQ. The CDR3 runs 15 residues. The V end lost 0 bases, the J end lost 0 bases, and 7 bases lay between the germline ends.

This clonotype was found many times. This sequence joins TRBV5-1 and TRBJ2-3; D uncertain. This CDR3 contains 12 residues. CDR1 is SGHRS and CDR2 is YFSETQ in the germline V gene. V was trimmed by 2 bases and J by 9 bases, leaving 10 bases between them. In DNA form, the CDR3 reads TGCGCCAGCAGCTTATTATTCGAGACGCAGTATTTT. Translation: CASSLLFETQYF. Full variable domain (remainder filled in from reference TRBV5-1 and TRBJ2-3): KAGVTQTPRYLIKTRGQQVTLSCSPISGHRSVSWYQQTPGQGLQFLFEYFSETQRNKGNFPGRFSGRQFSNSRSEMNVSTLELGDSALYLCASSLLFETQYFGPGTRLTVL.

At least ten counts were recorded for this clonotype. The V gene is TRBV20-1, the J gene TRBJ2-3; 13 bases line up with TRBD2. V lost 3 bases to trimming and J lost 6 bases; unmatched junction nucleotides: 9. The CDR3 loop spans 16 amino acids. Germline V gives CDR1 DFQATT, CDR2 SNEGSKA (reference sequence). This CDR3 is CSARTSGRRSWDTQYF. CDR3 nucleotide sequence: TGCAGTGCTAGGACTAGCGGGAGGAGGAGTTGGGATACGCAGTATTTT.